This T cell receptor beta chain was obtained from a study of blood T cells in healthy people across ages. With a J-beta primer mix and a sample-barcoded 5' primer, a second PCR ran 7 to 11 cycles. TCRdb independently ran MiXCR on the 5' RACE reads; one entry per CDR3 protein. Of over 950,000 distinct CDR3 sequences in the sample, more than 30% were seen once. This CDR3 is built from 16 residues. Germline values: CDR1 MGHRA, CDR2 YSYEKL. Regarding the study as a whole: Researchers judged that diversity estimates from one million T cells fell short of true values. While age rose, TCR beta diversity per million T cells dropped in a roughly linear way. Percentage of naive T cells showed a strong correlation with TCR beta diversity. Because sorting was not performed, PBMCs prevented conclusive naive versus antigen-experienced comparison.

Of note for this clonotype: As yet, its antigen is unknown. Mismatch with germline at one junction end may stem from a read error.

The sequence was obtained from a man between 18 and 29 years old in good health. The source material was blood. The chain is built from TRBV4-1 and TRBJ1-2, with TRBD1 matching 8 bases. The CDR3 nucleotides are TGCGCCAACAGCCAAGGGCTCGACAGGGGAAGATATGGCTACACCTTC. Translated, it gives CANSQGLDRGRYGYTF.